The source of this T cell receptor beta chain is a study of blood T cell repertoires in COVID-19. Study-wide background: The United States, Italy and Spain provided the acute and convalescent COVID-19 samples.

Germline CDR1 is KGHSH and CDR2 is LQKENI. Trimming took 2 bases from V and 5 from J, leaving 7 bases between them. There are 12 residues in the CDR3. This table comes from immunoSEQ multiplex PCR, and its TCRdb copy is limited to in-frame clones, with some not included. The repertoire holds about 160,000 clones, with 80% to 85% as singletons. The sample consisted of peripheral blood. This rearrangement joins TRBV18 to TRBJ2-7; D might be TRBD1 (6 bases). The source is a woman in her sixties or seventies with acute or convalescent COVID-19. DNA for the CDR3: TGTGCCAGCTCACCAACAGGGAACGAGCAGTACTTC. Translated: CASSPTGNEQYF.